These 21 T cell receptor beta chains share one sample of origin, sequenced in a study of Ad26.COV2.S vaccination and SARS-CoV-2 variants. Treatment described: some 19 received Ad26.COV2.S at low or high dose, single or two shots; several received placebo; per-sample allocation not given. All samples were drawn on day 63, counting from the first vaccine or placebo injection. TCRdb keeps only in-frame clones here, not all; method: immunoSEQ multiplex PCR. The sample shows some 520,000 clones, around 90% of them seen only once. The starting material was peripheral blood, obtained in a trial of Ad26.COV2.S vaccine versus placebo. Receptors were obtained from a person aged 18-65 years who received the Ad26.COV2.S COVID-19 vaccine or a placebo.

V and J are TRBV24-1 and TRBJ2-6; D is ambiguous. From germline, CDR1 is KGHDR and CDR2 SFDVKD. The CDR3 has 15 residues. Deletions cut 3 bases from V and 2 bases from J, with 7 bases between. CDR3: CATSDPSTGANVLTF. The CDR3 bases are TGTGCCACCAGTGATCCGTCTACTGGGGCCAACGTCCTGACTTTC.

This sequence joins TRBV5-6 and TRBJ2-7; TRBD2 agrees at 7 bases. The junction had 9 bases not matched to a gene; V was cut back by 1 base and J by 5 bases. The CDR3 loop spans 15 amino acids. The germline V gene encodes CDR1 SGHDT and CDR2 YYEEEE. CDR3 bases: TGTGCCAGCAGCTTGTATGACGGGAGGAGAAACGAGCAGTACTTC. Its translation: CASSLYDGRRNEQYF. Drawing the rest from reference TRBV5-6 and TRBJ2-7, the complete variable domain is DAGVTQSPTHLIKTRGQQVTLRCSPKSGHDTVSWYQQALGQGPQFIFQYYEEEERQRGNFPDRFSGHQFPNYSSELNVNALLLGDSALYLCASSLYDGRRNEQYFGPGTRLTVT.

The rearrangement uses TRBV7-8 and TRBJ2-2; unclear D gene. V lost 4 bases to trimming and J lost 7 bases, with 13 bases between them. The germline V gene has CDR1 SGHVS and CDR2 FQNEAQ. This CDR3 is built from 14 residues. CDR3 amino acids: CASSSSLGDGELFF. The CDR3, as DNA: TGTGCCAGCAGCTCCTCCTTAGGAGACGGGGAGCTGTTTTTT.

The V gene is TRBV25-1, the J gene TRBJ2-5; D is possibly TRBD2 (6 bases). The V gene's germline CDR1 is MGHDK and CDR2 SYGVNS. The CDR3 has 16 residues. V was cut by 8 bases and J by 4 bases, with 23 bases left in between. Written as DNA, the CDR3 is TGTGCCAGCGCGGGCAGCGAAGTGGGACTTTCAGAGACCCAGTACTTC. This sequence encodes CASAGSEVGLSETQYF. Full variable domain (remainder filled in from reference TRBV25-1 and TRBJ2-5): EADIYQTPRYLVIGTGKKITLECSQTMGHDKMYWYQQDPGMELHLIHYSYGVNSTEKGDLSSESTVSRIRTEHFPLTLESARPSHTSQYLCASAGSEVGLSETQYFGPGTRLLVL.

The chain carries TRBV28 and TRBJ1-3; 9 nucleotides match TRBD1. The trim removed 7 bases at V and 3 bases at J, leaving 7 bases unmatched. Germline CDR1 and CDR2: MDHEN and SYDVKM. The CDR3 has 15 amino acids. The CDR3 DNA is TGTGCCAGCATCAACAGGGGGCCGGGTGGAAACACCATATATTTT. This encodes CASINRGPGGNTIYF.

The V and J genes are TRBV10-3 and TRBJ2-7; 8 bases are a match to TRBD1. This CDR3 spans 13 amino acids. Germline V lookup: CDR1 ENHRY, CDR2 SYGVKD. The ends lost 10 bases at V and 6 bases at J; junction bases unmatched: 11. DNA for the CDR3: TGTGCCACCGGGGACAGGCCGACCCCCGAGCAGTACTTC. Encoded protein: CATGDRPTPEQYF.

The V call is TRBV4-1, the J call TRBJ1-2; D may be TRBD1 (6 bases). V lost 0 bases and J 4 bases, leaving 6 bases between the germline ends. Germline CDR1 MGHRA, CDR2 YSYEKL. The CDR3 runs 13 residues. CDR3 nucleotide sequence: TGCGCCAGCAGCCAAGAGACAGGCTATGGCTACACCTTC. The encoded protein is CASSQETGYGYTF.

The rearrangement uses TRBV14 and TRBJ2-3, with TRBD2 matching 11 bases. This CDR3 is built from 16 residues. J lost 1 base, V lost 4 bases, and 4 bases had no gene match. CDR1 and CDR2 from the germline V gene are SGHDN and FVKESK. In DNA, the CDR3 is TGTGCCAGCAGCCCCGGGACTAGCGGTGGCACAGATACGCAGTATTTT. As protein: CASSPGTSGGTDTQYF.

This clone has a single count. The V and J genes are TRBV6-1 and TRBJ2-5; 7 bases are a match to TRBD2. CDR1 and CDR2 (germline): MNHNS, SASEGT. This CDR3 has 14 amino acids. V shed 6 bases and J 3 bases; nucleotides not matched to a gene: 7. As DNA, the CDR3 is TGTGCCAGCAGCCCCACTAGCGCCGAAGAGACCCAGTACTTC. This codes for CASSPTSAEETQYF.

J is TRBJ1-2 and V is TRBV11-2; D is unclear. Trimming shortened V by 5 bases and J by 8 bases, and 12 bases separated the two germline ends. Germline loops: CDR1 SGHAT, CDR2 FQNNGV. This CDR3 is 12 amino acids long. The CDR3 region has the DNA TGTGCCAGCAGCCCCCAACGGATGGGCTACACCTTC. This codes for CASSPQRMGYTF.

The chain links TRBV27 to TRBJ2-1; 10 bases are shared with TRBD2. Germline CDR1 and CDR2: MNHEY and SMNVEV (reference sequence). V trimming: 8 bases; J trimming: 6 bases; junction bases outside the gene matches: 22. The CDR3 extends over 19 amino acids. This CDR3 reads CASSAILAGVTGYLNEQFF. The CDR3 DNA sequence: TGTGCCAGCTCCGCCATCCTAGCGGGAGTAACGGGCTACCTCAATGAGCAGTTCTTC.

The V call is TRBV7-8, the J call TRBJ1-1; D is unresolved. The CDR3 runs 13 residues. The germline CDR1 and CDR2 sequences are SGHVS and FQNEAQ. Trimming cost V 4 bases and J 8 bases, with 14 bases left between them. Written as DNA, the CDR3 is TGTGCCAGCAGCTCGGGAGGGCGGGCGGAAGCTTTCTTT. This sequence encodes CASSSGGRAEAFF.

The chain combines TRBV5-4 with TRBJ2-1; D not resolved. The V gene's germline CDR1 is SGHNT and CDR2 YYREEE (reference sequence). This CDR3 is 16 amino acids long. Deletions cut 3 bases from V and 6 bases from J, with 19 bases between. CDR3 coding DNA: TGTGCCAGCAGCTCCGAGCCGGCGGCGCTTGGCAATGAGCAGTTCTTC. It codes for CASSSEPAALGNEQFF. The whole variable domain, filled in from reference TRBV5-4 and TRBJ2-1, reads ETGVTQSPTHLIKTRGQQVTLRCSSQSGHNTVSWYQQALGQGPQFIFQYYREEENGRGNFPPRFSGLQFPNYSSELNVNALELDDSALYLCASSSEPAALGNEQFFGPGTRLTVL.

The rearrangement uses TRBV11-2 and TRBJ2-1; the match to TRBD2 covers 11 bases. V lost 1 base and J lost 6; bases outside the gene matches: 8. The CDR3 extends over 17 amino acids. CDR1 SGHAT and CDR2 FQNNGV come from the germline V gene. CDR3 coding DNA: TGTGCCAGCAGCTTAGCATTCTTTGGGACTAGCGGCAATGAGCAGTTCTTC. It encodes CASSLAFFGTSGNEQFF.

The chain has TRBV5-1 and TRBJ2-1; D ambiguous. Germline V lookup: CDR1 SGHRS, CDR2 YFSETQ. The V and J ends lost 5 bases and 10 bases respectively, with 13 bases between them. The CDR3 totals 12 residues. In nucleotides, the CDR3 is TGCGCCAGCAGTTCCTCTAGGGCCGAGCAGTTCTTC. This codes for CASSSSRAEQFF.

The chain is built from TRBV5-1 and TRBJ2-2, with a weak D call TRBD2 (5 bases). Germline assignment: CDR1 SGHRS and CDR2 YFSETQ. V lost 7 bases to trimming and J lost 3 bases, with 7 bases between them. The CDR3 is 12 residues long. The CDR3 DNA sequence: TGCGCCAGCCGGCGGGACACCGGGGAGCTGTTTTTT. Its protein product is CASRRDTGELFF.

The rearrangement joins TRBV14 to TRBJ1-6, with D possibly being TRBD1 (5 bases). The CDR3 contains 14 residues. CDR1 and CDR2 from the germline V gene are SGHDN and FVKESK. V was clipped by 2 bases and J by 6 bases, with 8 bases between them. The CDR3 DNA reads TGTGCCAGCAGCCAACGGGGGAGTAATTCACCCCTCCACTTT. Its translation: CASSQRGSNSPLHF.

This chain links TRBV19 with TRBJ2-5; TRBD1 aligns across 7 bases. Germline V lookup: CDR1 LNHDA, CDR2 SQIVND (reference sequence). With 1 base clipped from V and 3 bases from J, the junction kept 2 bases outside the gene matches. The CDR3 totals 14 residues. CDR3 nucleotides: TGTGCCAGTAGTATAGGGACAGGAAAAGAGACCCAGTACTTC. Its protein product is CASSIGTGKETQYF.

CDR3 nucleotide sequence: TGTGCCAGCAGCTCCGGACTAGCGGAGACCCAGTACTTC. Encoded protein: CASSSGLAETQYF. The V and J genes are TRBV7-3 and TRBJ2-5, with 9 bases matching TRBD2. Germline CDR1 is SGHTA and CDR2 is FQGTGA. There are 13 residues in the CDR3. J gave up 5 bases and V 4 bases, and 2 bases lay outside the gene matches.

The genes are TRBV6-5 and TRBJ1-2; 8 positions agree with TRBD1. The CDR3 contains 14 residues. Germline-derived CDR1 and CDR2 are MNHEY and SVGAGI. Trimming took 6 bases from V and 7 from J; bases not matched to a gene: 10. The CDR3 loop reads CASRWTGTSGGYTF. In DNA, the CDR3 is TGTGCCAGCAGATGGACAGGGACGTCGGGTGGCTACACCTTC.

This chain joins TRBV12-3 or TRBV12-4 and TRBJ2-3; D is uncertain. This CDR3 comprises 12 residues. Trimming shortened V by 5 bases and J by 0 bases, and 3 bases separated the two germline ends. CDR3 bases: TGTGCCAGCAGTCTCAGCACAGATACGCAGTATTTT. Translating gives CASSLSTDTQYF.